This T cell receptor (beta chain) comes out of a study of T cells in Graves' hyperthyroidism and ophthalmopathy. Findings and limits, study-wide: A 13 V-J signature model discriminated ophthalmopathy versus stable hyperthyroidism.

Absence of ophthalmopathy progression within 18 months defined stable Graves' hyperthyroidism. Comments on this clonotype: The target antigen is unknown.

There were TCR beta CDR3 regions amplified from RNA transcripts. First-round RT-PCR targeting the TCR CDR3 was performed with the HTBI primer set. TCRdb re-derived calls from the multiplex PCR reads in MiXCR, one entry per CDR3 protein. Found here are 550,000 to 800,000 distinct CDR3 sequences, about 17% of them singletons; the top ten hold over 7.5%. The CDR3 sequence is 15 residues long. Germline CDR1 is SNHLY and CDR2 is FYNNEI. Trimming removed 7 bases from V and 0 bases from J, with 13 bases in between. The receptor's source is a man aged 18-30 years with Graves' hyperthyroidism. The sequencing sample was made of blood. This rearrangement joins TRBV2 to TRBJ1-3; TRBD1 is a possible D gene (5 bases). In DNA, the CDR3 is TGTGCCAGCACCTCGTTGAGGGGCTCTGGAAACACCATATATTTT. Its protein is CASTSLRGSGNTIYF.